Below, 23 T cell receptor beta chains from the same sample are listed, as sequenced in a study of glioma-infiltrating T cells. Amplification of TCR alpha and beta CDR3 regions from RNA used iRepertoire nested multiplex PCR. TCRdb processed the multiplex PCR reads anew with MiXCR; each CDR3 protein has one entry. Among tens of thousands of distinct CDR3 sequences listed, about 23% were seen once. Sequencing was carried out using glioma tissue, nonneoplastic brain tissue, or PBMCs (not recorded which). These receptors came from a human donor with low-grade glioma or glioblastoma, undergoing nonglioma brain surgery, or in good health (not recorded which).

This clonotype was seen ten or more times. The chain has TRBV6-2 or TRBV6-3 and TRBJ2-7, with 7 bases identical to TRBD1. Trimming at V came to 8 bases and at J to 3 bases, leaving 7 bases not matched to a gene. The CDR3 has 13 residues. The germline gives CDR1 MNHEY, CDR2 SVGEGT. The CDR3 reads CASGDSNYYEQYF. CDR3 bases: TGTGCCAGCGGGGACAGCAATTACTACGAGCAGTACTTC.

This clonotype has a count of ten or more. The CDR3 loop is CASSRNLGTEAFF. As DNA, the CDR3 is TGTGCCAGCAGTCGGAATCTGGGAACTGAAGCTTTCTTT. The rearrangement uses TRBV2 and TRBJ1-1; D remains ambiguous. V was shortened by 5 bases and J by 5 bases, with 12 bases between the two germline ends. The CDR3 runs to 13 residues. Germline V gene lookup returns CDR1 SNHLY and CDR2 FYNNEI.

This clonotype was found many times. The CDR3, as DNA: TGCGCCAGCAGCCAAGCATGGGGAAACACCATATATTTT. It codes for CASSQAWGNTIYF. The chain has TRBV4-1 and TRBJ1-3, with unresolved D. The germline V gene has CDR1 MGHRA and CDR2 YSYEKL. This CDR3 spans 13 amino acids. The V gene lost 1 base and the J gene lost 4 bases, with 5 bases spanning the gap.

This clonotype showed up many times. The chain joins TRBV6-6 to TRBJ1-1, with D possibly being TRBD1 (5 bases). CDR1 is MNHNY and CDR2 is SVGAGI in the germline V gene (reference sequence). Trimming stripped 0 bases from V and 3 bases from J, with 11 bases between. CDR3 length: 15 residues. CDR3 region: CASSYSAQGHTEAFF. In DNA form, the CDR3 reads TGTGCCAGCAGTTACTCGGCCCAGGGACACACTGAAGCTTTCTTT.

This clonotype has at least ten counts. V and J are TRBV11-2 and TRBJ1-1, with a tentative D call TRBD1 (5 bases). V was pared by 3 bases and J by 1 base, with 15 bases between. The CDR3 loop spans 16 amino acids. Germline CDR1 SGHAT, CDR2 FQNNGV. This CDR3 reads CASSLGQGRTNTEAFF. For the CDR3, the DNA is TGTGCCAGCAGCTTGGGGCAGGGACGGACGAACACTGAAGCTTTCTTT.

This clonotype was picked up many times. The chain carries TRBV3-1 and TRBJ2-5; 13 bases align to TRBD2. Trimming cost V 3 bases and J 4 bases; bases outside gene matches: 14. Germline CDR1 is LGHDT and CDR2 is YNNKEL (reference sequence). The CDR3 runs 19 residues. In DNA, the CDR3 is TGTGCCAGCAGCCAGCATCCGGGACTAGCGGGACCATCGAGAGAGACCCAGTACTTC. This translates into CASSQHPGLAGPSRETQYF.

This clonotype was observed many times. The chain couples TRBV6-1 to TRBJ2-7; D might be TRBD1 (6 bases). The CDR3 contains 14 residues. The V end was cut by 5 bases, the J end by 6 bases, with 17 bases between. Germline loops: CDR1 MNHNS, CDR2 SASEGT. In nucleotides, the CDR3 is TGTGCCAGCAGTTCGAAGGGGGTTGTTGTCGAGCAGTACTTC. Amino acids: CASSSKGVVVEQYF.

Concerning this clonotype: This CDR3 fails to terminate in the conserved phenylalanine or tryptophan, so it likely reflects a read error. The chain couples TRBV15 to TRBJ1-6; D is uncertain. The CDR3 spans 13 residues. Germline assignment: CDR1 LNHNV and CDR2 YYDKDF (reference sequence). CDR3 in amino acids: CAASRDKYSPLHS. CDR3 nucleotide sequence: TGTGCCGCCAGCAGAGATAAATATTCACCCCTCCACTCT.

In its sample, this clonotype was seen many times. The chain combines TRBV20-1 with TRBJ2-3; 11 bases line up with TRBD2. The CDR3 has 18 residues. V shed 3 bases, J shed 2 bases, and the junction held 13 bases outside the gene matches. Germline assignment: CDR1 DFQATT and CDR2 SNEGSKA (reference sequence). CDR3 region: CSASGLAGGRVVTDTQYF. The CDR3 bases are TGCAGTGCTAGCGGGCTAGCGGGGGGCCGAGTGGTCACAGATACGCAGTATTTT.

The table lists this clonotype with many counts. The J gene is TRBJ1-1, the V gene TRBV7-9; a possible D gene is TRBD1 (6 bases). The ends were cut back, 4 bases at V and 5 bases at J, with 17 bases in the middle. Per germline, CDR1 SEHNR and CDR2 FQNEAQ (reference sequence). This CDR3 has 15 residues. Written as DNA, the CDR3 is TGTGCCAGCAGCTCCCCTGTGGACAGTTCGACTGAAGCTTTCTTT. Amino acid sequence: CASSSPVDSSTEAFF.

This clonotype was counted at least ten times. V usage is TRBV6-1 and J usage is TRBJ1-2; the match to TRBD1 covers 12 bases. Trimming removed 1 base from V and 8 bases from J; junction bases left unmatched: 8. The CDR3 runs to 16 residues. The germline V gene has CDR1 MNHNS and CDR2 SASEGT. Here the CDR3 reads CASSEELGQGAQGYTF. Written as DNA, the CDR3 is TGTGCCAGCAGTGAAGAGTTGGGACAGGGGGCACAAGGCTACACCTTC.

The chain links TRBV5-1 to TRBJ2-2, with D perhaps TRBD1 (5 bases). The V end was cut by 6 bases, the J end by 1 base, with 10 bases between. Germline V gives CDR1 SGHRS, CDR2 YFSETQ. This CDR3 is built from 14 residues. The CDR3 DNA reads TGCGCCAGCAAGTATACAGGGAACACCGGGGAGCTGTTTTTT. As protein: CASKYTGNTGELFF.

This clonotype was seen only a few times. The chain has TRBV10-3 and TRBJ1-1; D remains unclear. Trimming stripped 0 bases from V and 1 base from J, with 6 bases between. This CDR3 region has 14 residues. Germline V gene sequence: CDR1 ENHRY, CDR2 SYGVKD. Here the CDR3 DNA reads TGTGCCATCAGTGAGTCGCCGGGGAACACTGAAGCTTTCTTT. Translated: CAISESPGNTEAFF.

This clonotype showed up many times. V gene TRBV20-1 combines with J gene TRBJ1-5, with unresolved D. V lost 4 bases and J 1 base, leaving 5 bases between the germline ends. Germline CDR1 and CDR2: DFQATT and SNEGSKA (reference sequence). CDR3 size: 12 residues. In DNA, the CDR3 is TGCAGTGCTACCGGCAGCAATCAGCCCCAGCATTTT. Amino acids: CSATGSNQPQHF.

Of note for this clonotype: A single base separates this from a much larger clone, so it may be a read error. The chain recombines TRBV2 with TRBJ2-5, with D unresolved. The CDR3 has 14 amino acids. The V end was cut by 6 bases, the J end by 1 base, with 12 bases between. Germline V lookup: CDR1 SNHLY, CDR2 FYNNEI. The CDR3 spells CASSETRSQETQYF. The CDR3 DNA follows: TGTGCCAGCAGCGAAACACGGAGCCAAGAGACCCAGTACTTC.

Ten or more counts support this clonotype. V is TRBV20-1 and J is TRBJ2-3, with 8 bases that match TRBD2. The V segment lost 3 bases and the J segment 2 bases; nucleotides outside the gene matches: 7. The CDR3 length is 15 residues. Germline-derived CDR1 and CDR2 are DFQATT and SNEGSKA (reference sequence). The CDR3 nucleotides read TGCAGTGCTAGTTCGGGGGGGGCAGACACAGATACGCAGTATTTT. The encoded protein is CSASSGGADTDTQYF.

V is TRBV6-1 and J is TRBJ1-6, with D uncertain. Germline-derived CDR1 and CDR2 are MNHNS and SASEGT. The CDR3 totals 15 residues. Deletions cut 5 bases from V and 10 bases from J, with 18 bases between. The CDR3 DNA sequence: TGTGCCAGCAGTCCCTGGGCCAATGGCGCCTCACCCCTCCACTTT. It translates to CASSPWANGASPLHF.

Details on this clonotype: Just one base apart from a much larger clone, this may be a read error. The genes are TRBV18 and TRBJ2-1; the D gene could be TRBD1 or TRBD2 (5 bases each). CDR1 and CDR2 from the germline V gene are KGHSH and LQKENI. The CDR3 extends over 16 amino acids. V gave up 6 bases and J gave up 5 bases, with 20 bases separating them. For the CDR3, the DNA is TGTGCCAGCTCCCTGACCGGGACGGTGGCACACAATGAGCAGTTCTTC. The encoded protein is CASSLTGTVAHNEQFF.

Turning to this clonotype: Since a much larger clone is just one base distant, this may be a read error. The chain is built from TRBV7-2 and TRBJ2-5, with a weak D call TRBD1 (5 bases). Trimming shortened V by 7 bases and J by 2 bases, and 23 bases separated the two germline ends. The germline V gene has CDR1 SGHTA and CDR2 FQGNSA. The CDR3 has 17 residues. The CDR3: CASNPSRLRTKQETQYF. CDR3 coding DNA: TGTGCCAGCAACCCATCTCGGTTAAGGACAAAGCAAGAGACCCAGTACTTC.

This clonotype was counted between two and nine times. V is TRBV3-1 and J is TRBJ2-7, with 9 bases identical to TRBD2. With V trimmed by 3 bases and J by 4 bases, 4 bases remained unmatched. This CDR3 is built from 14 residues. CDR1 LGHDT and CDR2 YNNKEL come from the germline V gene (reference sequence). The CDR3 DNA follows: TGTGCCAGCAGCCATCCGGGACTAGCTTACGAGCAGTACTTC. Its translation: CASSHPGLAYEQYF.

This clonotype was recorded at least ten times. The chain has TRBV12-3 or TRBV12-4 and TRBJ2-7; D gene ambiguous. The CDR3 is made up of 12 amino acids. Trimming removed 4 bases at V and 3 bases at J, with 7 bases between. CDR3 amino acids: CASSSFSYEQYF. CDR3 DNA sequence: TGTGCCAGCAGTTCCTTTAGCTACGAGCAGTACTTC.

The chain recombines TRBV18 with TRBJ2-1, with D tentatively TRBD2 (6 bases). The CDR3 extends over 16 amino acids. Per the germline V gene, CDR1 is KGHSH and CDR2 is LQKENI. Trimming left V 1 base short and J 2 bases short, with 12 bases between. The CDR3 DNA follows: TGTGCCAGCTCACCACTCTCCGCGGGGCCCTACAATGAGCAGTTCTTC. Translated: CASSPLSAGPYNEQFF.

This clonotype has more than one count but fewer than ten. V usage is TRBV11-2 and J usage is TRBJ2-7; D is perhaps TRBD1 or TRBD2 (5 bases each). Trimming shortened V by 5 bases and J by 6 bases, and 23 bases separated the two germline ends. The CDR3 loop spans 16 amino acids. Germline V CDR1 and CDR2: SGHAT, FQNNGV. This CDR3 is CASSQNLPGPGGEQYF. As DNA, the CDR3 is TGTGCCAGCAGCCAGAACCTTCCCGGTCCTGGGGGCGAGCAGTACTTC.